This T cell receptor (beta chain) was documented in a study of blood T cell repertoires in COVID-19. In the study overall: Donors in the United States, Italy and Spain gave samples during acute or convalescent COVID-19. PBMCs, B-cell-depleted T cells, or T cells were the source of the cDNA or gDNA that made up the material.

How the authors handled the data: It was from reference gene primer amplification that nucleated cell counts were estimated. TCRdb keeps only in-frame clones here, not all; method: immunoSEQ multiplex PCR. V, J and clone size reflect that table, while D and trimming were determined from the DNA. The sample holds some 260,000 clones, roughly 90% seen once. Per germline, CDR1 LGHNA and CDR2 YSLEER. Between the trimmed V and J ends, which lost 5 bases and 2 bases, there was a span of 8 bases. There are 13 residues in the CDR3. The chain combines TRBV4-3 with TRBJ2-3; D is unclear. The source is a woman aged 40 to 49 who had recovered from COVID-19. Sequencing was carried out using peripheral blood. Here the CDR3 reads CASSERLTDTQYF. The CDR3 nucleotides are TGCGCCAGCAGCGAGCGACTCACAGATACGCAGTATTTT.